The rows below give T cell receptor beta chains drawn from one sample of a study of beta chain features in type 1 diabetes. Profiled with immunoSEQ multiplex PCR; TCRdb holds only in-frame clones, not every one. The table lists a few hundred thousand clones, over 25% of them singletons. The specimen sequenced was naive CD4+ T cells from blood. These receptors all stem from a man younger than 35 in good health. Each CDR3 is given with its conserved first and last residue. D genes are given only for firm matches. Some rows mark clone size as missing; the rest say once, few, many or name a class of expanded clone.

v_gene	abundance	j_gene	d_gene	CDR3aa	CDR3nt
TRBV7-2	.	TRBJ2-7	TRBD1	CASSLDRGLGDF	TGTGCCAGCAGCTTAGACAGGGGGCTAGGCGACTTC
TRBV29-1	few	TRBJ1-1	.	CSVADSPEAFF	TGCAGCGTCGCCGACAGTCCTGAAGCTTTCTTT
TRBV7-3	.	TRBJ2-1	.	CASSRANNEQFF	TGTGCCAGCAGTAGGGCTAACAATGAGCAGTTCTTC
TRBV19	few	TRBJ2-3	.	CASNSYGSTDTQYF	TGTGCCAGTAACTCCTACGGGAGCACAGATACGCAGTATTTT
TRBV4-2	.	TRBJ2-7	.	CASSHAYTGAYEQYF	TGTGCCAGCAGCCACGCCTATACGGGAGCTTACGAGCAGTACTTC
TRBV30	few	TRBJ2-3	.	CAWTAPRRTDTQYF	TGTGCCTGGACAGCCCCCCGTCGCACAGATACGCAGTATTTT
TRBV6-6	.	TRBJ1-2	.	CASRPRQGGYTF	TGTGCCAGCAGACCCCGACAAGGCGGCTACACCTTC
TRBV29-1	few	TRBJ2-2	TRBD2	CSVVSGSAGELFF	TGCAGCGTTGTTAGCGGGAGCGCCGGGGAGCTGTTTTTT
TRBV21-1	few	TRBJ1-1	.	CASKEAGTEAFF	TGTGCCAGCAAGGAGGCTGGAACTGAAGCTTTCTTT
TRBV7-9	few	TRBJ2-5	.	CASSFSGIRGETQYF	TGTGCCAGCAGCTTCTCCGGGATTAGGGGAGAGACCCAGTACTTC
TRBV4-3	.	TRBJ2-2	.	CASSPRGEGVGTGELFF	TGCGCCAGCAGCCCCCGGGGTGAGGGAGTAGGGACCGGGGAGCTGTTTTTT
TRBV27	few	TRBJ1-4	TRBD1	CASSFDRGGEKLFF	TGTGCCAGCAGTTTCGACAGGGGAGGTGAAAAACTGTTTTTT
TRBV6-5	.	TRBJ2-5	TRBD1	CASSRQGWGEETQYF	TGTGCCAGCAGTCGACAGGGATGGGGCGAAGAGACCCAGTACTTC
TRBV27	.	TRBJ2-1	TRBD2	CASSFKRDPNNEQFF	TGTGCCAGCAGTTTCAAGCGGGACCCAAACAATGAGCAGTTCTTC
TRBV9	.	TRBJ2-5	TRBD1	CASSAVTGGVETQYF	TGTGCCAGCAGCGCCGTAACAGGGGGCGTAGAGACCCAGTACTTC
TRBV30	few	TRBJ2-7	.	CAWSEGHPQDEQYF	TGTGCCTGGAGTGAGGGACACCCCCAGGACGAGCAGTACTTC
TRBV7-7	.	TRBJ2-5	.	CASSIGAGTQETQYF	TGTGCCAGCAGCATCGGGGCGGGGACTCAAGAGACCCAGTACTTC
TRBV29-1	.	TRBJ2-7	.	CSAGGSGGTYEQYF	TGCAGCGCCGGTGGGTCGGGGGGCACCTACGAGCAGTACTTC
TRBV2	.	TRBJ2-7	.	CASSEAGPGEQYF	TGTGCCAGCAGTGAAGCAGGGCCCGGCGAGCAGTACTTC
TRBV14	.	TRBJ2-7	.	CASSLGFYEQYF	TGTGCCAGCAGCCTGGGATTCTACGAGCAGTACTTC
TRBV28	.	TRBJ2-1	TRBD2	CASSSTSGRRFEQFF	TGTGCCAGCAGTTCTACTAGCGGGAGGAGGTTTGAGCAGTTCTTC
TRBV7-2	.	TRBJ1-1	.	CASSLWPENTEAFF	TGTGCCAGCAGCTTATGGCCTGAGAACACTGAAGCTTTCTTT
TRBV20-1	.	TRBJ2-1	.	CSATRSAEQFF	TGCAGTGCTACCCGGAGCGCTGAGCAGTTCTTC
TRBV25-1	.	TRBJ2-7	TRBD1	CASSDTWDSLSYEQYF	TGTGCCAGCAGTGACACCTGGGACAGCCTCTCCTACGAGCAGTACTTC
TRBV27	.	TRBJ2-7	.	CASRTQSGYEQYF	TGTGCCAGCAGGACTCAATCAGGCTACGAGCAGTACTTC
TRBV30	.	TRBJ2-7	TRBD1	CAWNRDRGVHEQYF	TGTGCCTGGAACCGGGACAGGGGAGTCCACGAGCAGTACTTC
TRBV30	few	TRBJ2-7	.	CAWSVPTGLSYEQYF	TGTGCCTGGAGTGTACCGACAGGACTTTCCTACGAGCAGTACTTC
TRBV30	few	TRBJ2-5	.	CAWSVAGSGTQYF	TGTGCCTGGAGTGTGGCCGGGAGCGGGACCCAGTACTTC
TRBV5-1	.	TRBJ2-3	TRBD2	CASSPGTSGLDTQYF	TGCGCCAGCAGTCCCGGGACTAGCGGGTTAGATACGCAGTATTTT
TRBV28	.	TRBJ2-7	.	CASSSPIEQYF	TGTGCCAGCAGTTCCCCCATCGAGCAGTACTTC
TRBV30	.	TRBJ2-7	.	CAWSAGKYEQYF	TGTGCCTGGAGTGCTGGAAAGTACGAGCAGTACTTC
TRBV5-1	.	TRBJ1-2	TRBD1	CASSLPGQEGYTF	TGCGCCAGCAGCCTCCCGGGACAGGAAGGCTACACCTTC
TRBV28	.	TRBJ1-2	.	CASSLHGGYTF	TGTGCCAGCAGTTTACACGGAGGCTACACCTTC
TRBV10-3	.	TRBJ2-5	TRBD2	CAIGVTSGTTSQYF	TGTGCCATCGGGGTTACTAGCGGGACGACTTCTCAGTACTTC
TRBV29-1	few	TRBJ2-3	TRBD2	CSVELAGGLDTQYF	TGCAGCGTTGAGCTTGCGGGAGGTTTGGATACGCAGTATTTT
TRBV25-1	.	TRBJ1-5	TRBD1	CASPRDSTSNQPQHF	TGTGCCAGCCCTCGGGACAGCACTAGCAATCAGCCCCAGCATTTT
TRBV7-9	.	TRBJ2-3	.	CASSLDTDTQYF	TGTGCCAGCAGCTTGGACACAGATACGCAGTATTTT
TRBV7-6	.	TRBJ2-7	.	CASSSWTGRAYEQYF	TGTGCCAGCAGCTCCTGGACGGGCAGAGCCTACGAGCAGTACTTC
TRBV5-1	once	TRBJ2-1	.	CASSLIREQFF	TGCGCCAGCAGCTTGATAAGGGAGCAGTTCTTC
TRBV27	.	TRBJ2-2	TRBD2	CASRTSANTGELFF	TGTGCCAGCAGGACTAGCGCGAACACCGGGGAGCTGTTTTTT
TRBV2	.	TRBJ2-1	TRBD1	CASSDQGVDEQFF	TGTGCCAGCAGTGACCAGGGGGTCGATGAGCAGTTCTTC
TRBV28	once	TRBJ2-7	TRBD2	CASSLLAGGYEQYF	TGTGCCAGCAGTTTACTAGCGGGGGGCTACGAGCAGTACTTC
TRBV6-1	.	TRBJ1-1	TRBD1	CASSDKGALTEAFF	TGTGCCAGCAGTGATAAGGGGGCGTTGACTGAAGCTTTCTTT
TRBV9	.	TRBJ2-7	TRBD2	CASSGGLAGSYEQYF	TGTGCCAGCAGCGGAGGACTAGCGGGGTCCTACGAGCAGTACTTC
TRBV7-2	.	TRBJ2-1	.	CASSLAGSYNEQFF	TGTGCCAGCAGCTTAGCGGGCTCCTACAATGAGCAGTTCTTC
TRBV2	few	TRBJ2-3	TRBD2	CASSEELRTSGYTDTQYF	TGTGCCAGCAGTGAGGAGCTTCGGACTAGCGGTTACACAGATACGCAGTATTTT
TRBV5-1	few	TRBJ2-3	TRBD2	CASSSGLAGVTDTQYF	TGCGCCAGCAGCTCGGGACTAGCGGGAGTGACAGATACGCAGTATTTT
TRBV14	few	TRBJ1-2	.	CASSQESADVDGYTF	TGTGCCAGCAGCCAAGAGTCGGCGGACGTCGATGGCTACACCTTC
TRBV25-1	.	TRBJ2-3	.	CASSDRFTDTQYF	TGTGCCAGCAGTGACAGGTTCACAGATACGCAGTATTTT
TRBV11-2	.	TRBJ2-3	TRBD1	CASSLGRDRGYTDTQYF	TGTGCCAGCAGCTTAGGCCGGGACAGGGGGTATACAGATACGCAGTATTTT
TRBV7-2	few	TRBJ2-1	TRBD2	CASSITSGAYNEQFF	TGTGCCAGCAGCATAACTAGCGGGGCCTACAATGAGCAGTTCTTC
TRBV7-7	.	TRBJ2-1	.	CASSQGTDNEQFF	TGTGCCAGCAGCCAGGGGACTGACAATGAGCAGTTCTTC
TRBV5-1	.	TRBJ2-3	.	CASSLDGGVSTDTQYF	TGCGCCAGCAGCTTGGACGGGGGAGTAAGCACAGATACGCAGTATTTT
TRBV10-3	.	TRBJ1-1	.	CAISGKREAEAFF	TGTGCCATCAGTGGAAAGAGGGAGGCAGAAGCTTTCTTT
TRBV7-2	few	TRBJ2-3	TRBD2	CASSPPLAETDTQYF	TGTGCCAGCAGCCCGCCCCTAGCGGAAACAGATACGCAGTATTTT
TRBV5-4	few	TRBJ2-1	TRBD1	CASSMFDRDGNEQFF	TGTGCCAGCAGCATGTTCGACAGGGATGGCAATGAGCAGTTCTTC
TRBV10-3	.	TRBJ1-1	.	CAISTGQLPEAFF	TGTGCCATCAGTACGGGACAACTCCCTGAAGCTTTCTTT
TRBV7-2	few	TRBJ2-7	.	CASSLGPRESEQYF	TGTGCCAGCAGCTTAGGGCCCAGGGAAAGCGAGCAGTACTTC
TRBV30	.	TRBJ2-1	TRBD1	CAWSVDRGPYNEQFF	TGTGCCTGGAGTGTTGACAGGGGGCCTTACAATGAGCAGTTCTTC